These 21 T cell receptor beta chains came from one sample sequenced in a study of cytomegalovirus exposure and HLA in healthy donors. Profiled with immunoSEQ multiplex PCR; TCRdb holds only in-frame clones, not every one. The sample shows about 73,000 clones, approximately 94% of them seen only once. Sequenced sample: PBMCs. These TCRs come from a woman aged 18-29 years in good health and CMV-seronegative.

The V gene is TRBV4-1, the J gene TRBJ1-1; no reliable D call. The CDR3 runs 14 residues. Germline CDR1 and CDR2: MGHRA and YSYEKL. Deletions cut 1 base from V and 2 bases from J, with 8 bases between. The CDR3: CASSQVPSNTEAFF. The CDR3 bases are TGCGCCAGCAGCCAAGTCCCGAGCAACACTGAAGCTTTCTTT.

The V call is TRBV7-8, the J call TRBJ2-1, with 7 positions matching TRBD2. Germline assignment: CDR1 SGHVS and CDR2 FQNEAQ. V trimming: 0 bases; J trimming: 6 bases; junction bases outside the gene matches: 8. There are 16 residues in the CDR3. Here the CDR3 DNA reads TGTGCCAGCAGCTTAGCGGGAGGGGTGCCTTTCAATGAGCAGTTCTTC. Its translation: CASSLAGGVPFNEQFF.

This chain uses TRBV23-1 with TRBJ1-5; 7 nucleotides line up with TRBD1. TRBV23-1 falls under the ORF class, with uncertain function. V trimming: 8 bases; J trimming: 4 bases; junction bases outside the gene matches: 8. The CDR3 sequence is 14 residues long. The CDR3 reads CASGRTGENQPQHF. DNA for the CDR3: TGCGCCAGCGGCCGGACAGGAGAAAATCAGCCCCAGCATTTT.

The J gene is TRBJ2-1, the V gene TRBV27; 9 nucleotides line up with TRBD1. From germline, CDR1 is MNHEY and CDR2 SMNVEV (reference sequence). The V segment lost 8 bases and the J segment 1 base; nucleotides outside the gene matches: 6. The CDR3 is 15 amino acids. CDR3: CASRLGTGSYNEQFF. The DNA for the CDR3 is TGTGCCAGCCGCCTTGGGACAGGGTCCTACAATGAGCAGTTCTTC.

The J gene is TRBJ2-5, the V gene TRBV7-2; 12 bases agree with TRBD2. Germline lookup yields CDR1 SGHTA and CDR2 FQGNSA. V dropped 4 bases and J dropped 2; count of bases not matched to a gene: 5. The CDR3 consists of 16 residues. CDR3 in DNA: TGTGCCAGCAGCTGGGCAGGACTAGCGGGACAAGAGACCCAGTACTTC. It codes for CASSWAGLAGQETQYF.

This clone showed up just once. The gene calls are TRBV25-1 and TRBJ1-1; D is uncertain. Trimming shortened V by 5 bases and J by 7 bases, and 14 bases separated the two germline ends. This CDR3 has 13 residues. CDR1 is MGHDK and CDR2 is SYGVNS in the germline V gene. For the CDR3, the DNA is TGTGCCAGCAGTCCTCAGGTCGCGGGTGAAGCTTTCTTT. Encoded protein: CASSPQVAGEAFF. The full variable domain, completed using reference TRBV25-1 and TRBJ1-1, is EADIYQTPRYLVIGTGKKITLECSQTMGHDKMYWYQQDPGMELHLIHYSYGVNSTEKGDLSSESTVSRIRTEHFPLTLESARPSHTSQYLCASSPQVAGEAFFGQGTRLTVV.

CDR3 residues: CASSYSSNGEQYF. In nucleotides, the CDR3 is TGTGCCAGCAGTTACTCCAGTAACGGGGAGCAGTACTTC. The chain carries TRBV6-6 and TRBJ2-7; D is ambiguous. The CDR3 consists of 13 residues. V lost 0 bases and J lost 7, with 10 bases in between. Germline lookup yields CDR1 MNHNY and CDR2 SVGAGI (reference sequence).

The chain couples TRBV13 to TRBJ1-4, with a tentative D call TRBD1 (6 bases). The germline gives CDR1 PRHDT, CDR2 FYEKMQ (reference sequence). The CDR3 has 14 residues. V lost 4 bases to trimming and J lost 7 bases, with 13 bases between them. CDR3 protein: CASSSDRRGEKLFF. In DNA form, the CDR3 reads TGTGCCAGCAGCTCGGACAGAAGAGGTGAAAAACTGTTTTTT.

The gene calls are TRBV18 and TRBJ1-4, with 11 bases that match TRBD1. CDR1 and CDR2 from the germline V gene are KGHSH and LQKENI. With V trimmed by 5 bases and J by 7 bases, 3 bases remained unmatched. The CDR3 has 14 residues. CDR3 protein: CASSTDRGLEKLFF. DNA for the CDR3: TGTGCCAGCTCAACGGACAGGGGGCTTGAAAAACTGTTTTTT.

The chain combines TRBV10-1 with TRBJ2-3; D is perhaps TRBD1 (5 bases). The CDR3 loop spans 15 amino acids. The germline CDR1 and CDR2 sequences are WNHNN and SYGVQD (reference sequence). V dropped 2 bases and J dropped 2 bases, with 11 bases sitting between them. DNA of the CDR3: TGCGCCAGCAGTGAGCAAGGGGAACCCACAGATACGCAGTATTTT. Protein sequence: CASSEQGEPTDTQYF.

This rearrangement joins TRBV14 to TRBJ1-2, with 7 bases aligning to TRBD1. The CDR3 runs to 13 residues. Germline CDR1 SGHDN, CDR2 FVKESK. V trimming: 9 bases; J trimming: 14 bases; junction bases outside the gene matches: 18. The CDR3 nucleotides read TGTGCCAGGGTGCGAAAGGACGGGGACAGACCTACCTTC. It encodes CARVRKDGDRPTF.

As for this clone: The germline gene is not matched at one end of the junction; a read error may be the cause. V usage is TRBV30 and J usage is TRBJ2-7; 7 nucleotides match TRBD1. The CDR3 is made up of 13 amino acids. Germline V gives CDR1 GTSNPN, CDR2 SVGIG (reference sequence). The CDR3 loop is CAWSDKNRGKGSF. As DNA, the CDR3 is TGTGCCTGGAGTGACAAGAACAGGGGAAAGGGATCCTTC.

The CDR3 coding sequence is TGTGCCAGCAGTTTATTTCCAGGGTTGGCCAAAAACATTCAGTACTTC. This translates into CASSLFPGLAKNIQYF. V and J are TRBV28 and TRBJ2-4; a weak D match, TRBD1 (5 bases). The CDR3 runs 16 residues. V was pared by 1 base and J by 1 base, with 11 bases between. Germline V gives CDR1 MDHEN, CDR2 SYDVKM. Supplemented by reference TRBV28 and TRBJ2-4, the full variable domain reads DVKVTQSSRYLVKRTGEKVFLECVQDMDHENMFWYRQDPGLGLRLIYFSYDVKMKEKGDIPEGYSVSREKKERFSLILESASTNQTSMYLCASSLFPGLAKNIQYFGAGTRLSVL.

CDR3 nucleotide sequence: TGTGCCAGCAGCCGCTGGGGACAGGAGAACACTGAAGCTTTCTTT. Translated: CASSRWGQENTEAFF. V and J are TRBV6-5 and TRBJ1-1; the match to TRBD1 covers 8 bases. CDR3 length: 15 amino acids. Unmatched junction bases numbered 7, after V lost 6 bases and J lost 1 base. CDR1 is MNHEY and CDR2 is SVGAGI in the germline V gene.

This sequence joins TRBV7-6 and TRBJ2-2, with TRBD1 matching 8 bases. V gave up 11 bases and J gave up 7 bases; unmatched junction bases: 9. Germline values: CDR1 SGHVS, CDR2 FNYEAQ. This CDR3 has 13 residues. The CDR3 DNA reads as TGTGCCTCCGGCAGGGGGCTTGACGGGGAGCTGTTTTTT. The encoded protein is CASGRGLDGELFF.

The rearrangement joins TRBV6-1 to TRBJ1-2; 9 bases are a match to TRBD1. The length of the CDR3 is 14 residues. V shed 7 bases, J shed 5 bases, and the junction held 8 bases outside the gene matches. Looked up from germline, CDR1 is MNHNS and CDR2 is SASEGT. The CDR3 nucleotides are TGTGCCAGCATACCACAGGGGGCACATTATGGCTACACCTTC. Its translation: CASIPQGAHYGYTF.

V gene TRBV13 combines with J gene TRBJ2-1; 11 nucleotides align to TRBD2. Germline CDR1 PRHDT, CDR2 FYEKMQ (reference sequence). J lost 5 bases, V lost 3 bases, and 3 bases had no gene match. The CDR3 totals 15 residues. The chain's CDR3 is CASSFSGGGNNEQFF. The CDR3, as DNA: TGTGCCAGCAGCTTTAGCGGGGGGGGGAACAATGAGCAGTTCTTC.

The CDR3 spells CASLSKAGNTEAFF. The CDR3 bases are TGTGCCAGCCTTTCGAAAGCAGGGAACACTGAAGCTTTCTTT. The chain recombines TRBV27 with TRBJ1-1; D unclear. Germline CDR1 reads MNHEY; CDR2 reads SMNVEV (reference sequence). CDR3 length: 14 amino acids. V shed 8 bases and J shed 1 base, with 14 bases lying between them.

This clone came up once. The chain is built from TRBV4-1 and TRBJ1-5; no firm D call. Between the trimmed V and J ends, which lost 2 bases and 0 bases, there was a span of 8 bases. Germline V gene lookup returns CDR1 MGHRA and CDR2 YSYEKL. The CDR3 consists of 15 residues. DNA of the CDR3: TGCGCCAGCAGCCAAACGGAGAATAGCAATCAGCCCCAGCATTTT. It translates to CASSQTENSNQPQHF.

The rearrangement links TRBV7-2 to TRBJ2-7, with 9 bases aligning to TRBD2. The trim removed 1 base at V and 7 bases at J, leaving 5 bases unmatched. This CDR3 comprises 14 residues. Germline V CDR1 and CDR2: SGHTA, FQGNSA. The CDR3: CASSLDAGGGEQYF. For the CDR3, the DNA is TGTGCCAGCAGCTTAGACGCGGGAGGGGGAGAGCAGTACTTC.

Only a few counts were recorded for this clone. The gene calls are TRBV5-6 and TRBJ2-6, with unresolved D. The V and J ends lost 1 base and 1 base respectively, with 12 bases between them. Germline CDR1 reads SGHDT; CDR2 reads YYEEEE. This CDR3 has 17 amino acids. The CDR3 DNA is TGTGCCAGCAGCTTGTCGGGTTTGCGGTCTGGGGCCAACGTCCTGACTTTC. The encoded protein is CASSLSGLRSGANVLTF.